These T cell receptor beta chains were read from a single sample in a study of blood T cell repertoires in COVID-19. Clones were read by immunoSEQ multiplex PCR, and TCRdb kept only the in-frame ones, dropping some. Found here are 150,000 to 200,000 clones, 80% to 95% of them singletons; the top ten hold 3.5% to 5%. Sequenced: peripheral blood. These receptors came from a woman in her forties or fifties with acute or convalescent COVID-19. CDR3s leave out the opening cysteine and the closing phenylalanine or tryptophan. The order of the fields is CDR3 protein, V gene, J gene.

cdr3_aa: ASSLAFPTGAQVYSNQPQH; v_call: TRBV7-2; j_call: TRBJ1-5
cdr3_aa: ASSINRDRAGEAF; v_call: TRBV19; j_call: TRBJ1-1
cdr3_aa: ASRPGQGELAKNIQY; v_call: TRBV28; j_call: TRBJ2-4
cdr3_aa: ASSPLAGPYNEQF; v_call: TRBV6-2/TRBV6-3; j_call: TRBJ2-1
cdr3_aa: ASSADREKAEAF; v_call: TRBV5-1; j_call: TRBJ1-1
cdr3_aa: ASSEGPGPNTEAF; v_call: TRBV9; j_call: TRBJ1-1
cdr3_aa: ASRGGSANTEAF; v_call: TRBV10-2; j_call: TRBJ1-1
cdr3_aa: ASSQDIVGNQPQH; v_call: TRBV4-1; j_call: TRBJ1-5
cdr3_aa: ASSHGGISRNTIY; v_call: TRBV4-1; j_call: TRBJ1-3
cdr3_aa: ASSGTGQGFNEQF; v_call: TRBV10-1; j_call: TRBJ2-1
cdr3_aa: ASRAGTGTKNIQY; v_call: TRBV27; j_call: TRBJ2-4
cdr3_aa: AISGGLAGSNTGELF; v_call: TRBV10-3; j_call: TRBJ2-2
cdr3_aa: ASRMFRDRATLGNQPQH; v_call: TRBV2; j_call: TRBJ1-5
cdr3_aa: ASSRVGGNQPQH; v_call: TRBV4-1; j_call: TRBJ1-5
cdr3_aa: ASSSDTNARKAF; v_call: TRBV18; j_call: TRBJ1-1
cdr3_aa: ASSSGNQPQH; v_call: TRBV11-2; j_call: TRBJ1-5
cdr3_aa: ASSFALGEGNNQPQH; v_call: TRBV28; j_call: TRBJ1-5
cdr3_aa: ASLDFPPESSPETQY; v_call: TRBV27; j_call: TRBJ2-5
cdr3_aa: AWATAWGQI; v_call: TRBV30; j_call: TRBJ1-3
cdr3_aa: ASSKGQGSVRVNEKLF; v_call: TRBV5-1; j_call: TRBJ1-4
cdr3_aa: ASSQRGHNSGANVLT; v_call: TRBV4-1; j_call: TRBJ2-6
cdr3_aa: ASRDRVLTEAF; v_call: TRBV28; j_call: TRBJ1-1
cdr3_aa: ASSSREGNEQF; v_call: TRBV6-2/TRBV6-3; j_call: TRBJ2-1
cdr3_aa: ASSIRGDEQY; v_call: TRBV19; j_call: TRBJ2-7
cdr3_aa: ASSFAWRDEQY; v_call: TRBV6-2/TRBV6-3; j_call: TRBJ2-7
cdr3_aa: ASRLGVETQY; v_call: TRBV28; j_call: TRBJ2-5
cdr3_aa: ATSDFRGPTDTQY; v_call: TRBV24-1; j_call: TRBJ2-3
cdr3_aa: AWGRYTEAF; v_call: TRBV30; j_call: TRBJ1-1
cdr3_aa: ASREGRGNQPQH; v_call: TRBV2; j_call: TRBJ1-5
cdr3_aa: ASSLAWGTGGRNTIY; v_call: TRBV7-8; j_call: TRBJ1-3
cdr3_aa: ASRSGTSAYNEQF; v_call: TRBV2; j_call: TRBJ2-1
cdr3_aa: ASSPRTAPTDTQY; v_call: TRBV7-8; j_call: TRBJ2-3
cdr3_aa: ASSPRPGGEGEKLF; v_call: TRBV18; j_call: TRBJ1-4
cdr3_aa: ASGEETQY; v_call: TRBV9; j_call: TRBJ2-5
cdr3_aa: ASSFTSGSYNEQF; v_call: TRBV6-5; j_call: TRBJ2-1
cdr3_aa: ASSPDTTGYGYT; v_call: TRBV7-8; j_call: TRBJ1-2
cdr3_aa: ASSPVLTGGSNQPQH; v_call: TRBV4-1; j_call: TRBJ1-5
cdr3_aa: ASSLGGPRAETQY; v_call: TRBV13; j_call: TRBJ2-5
cdr3_aa: ASSPGQGAYEQY; v_call: TRBV11-3; j_call: TRBJ2-7
cdr3_aa: ASSQSALAGGPSYEQY; v_call: TRBV3-1/TRBV3-2; j_call: TRBJ2-7
cdr3_aa: ASSLDLAGGRLDEQF; v_call: TRBV7-6; j_call: TRBJ2-1
cdr3_aa: ASSSGLGSNQPQH; v_call: TRBV6-2/TRBV6-3; j_call: TRBJ1-5